The clone carrying this T cell receptor beta chain was detected only once. What it binds is not known. With V trimmed by 6 bases and J by 3 bases, 6 bases remained unmatched. The germline gives CDR1 LNHNV, CDR2 YYDKDF (reference sequence). The length of the CDR3 is 15 residues. This sample is part of a study of cytomegalovirus exposure and HLA in healthy donors. At the level of the study: Approximately 180 million T cells yielded some 120 million unique TCR beta sequences in earlier analysis.

Study-wide results and limits: Later analysis showed TCR association rates varying by HLA locus, highest for DRB1 and lowest for HLA-C. The majority of TCR sequences were rare, yet some public TCRs appeared in many donors.

PCR amplification relied on 60 Vbeta primers (plus 13 Jbeta primers). TCRdb's copy holds only in-frame clones and misses some; the assay was immunoSEQ multiplex PCR. This sample has around 220,000 clones, with 70% to 80% found just once. The gene calls are TRBV15 and TRBJ1-5; the match to TRBD1 covers 9 bases. The receptor was isolated from a man between 40 and 49 years old in good health and CMV-seronegative. The material sequenced was PBMCs. The CDR3 DNA reads as TGTGCCACCAGTACCGACAGGGGGATCAATCAGCCCCAGCATTTT. It is translated as CATSTDRGINQPQHF.